This T cell receptor beta chain was found in a study of blood T cells in healthy people across ages. This clonotype was seen a few times. Its antigen is unidentified. Overall study findings and caveats: In the absence of known donor CMV status, changes in expanded clonotypes were possibly confounded. While age rose, TCR beta diversity per million T cells dropped in a roughly linear way.

Using a J-beta primer mix together with a sample-barcoded 5' primer, a second PCR was run for about 7 to 12 cycles. A single record per CDR3 protein comes from TCRdb applying MiXCR to the 5' RACE reads. The sample yields 1.4 million to 1.5 million distinct CDR3 sequences, roughly 45% seen once. The CDR3 spans 11 residues. V was cut by 6 bases and J by 8 bases, with 10 bases left in between. Isolation of PBMCs gave at least 6 million cells per sample. The gene calls are TRBV12-3 or TRBV12-4 and TRBJ1-1; TRBD1 is a possible D gene (6 bases). The TCR comes from a woman under 30 in good health. The sequenced material came from blood. The CDR3 protein is CASSTGPEAFF. The CDR3 DNA is TGTGCCAGCAGCACAGGGCCCGAAGCTTTCTTT.